Following are 24 T cell receptor beta chains from one sample sequenced in a study of technical replicates of blood from a few donors. Sequencing used immunoSEQ multiplex PCR; TCRdb keeps in-frame clones, though not all of them. The sample holds about 34,000 clones, around 90% seen once. The sample comprised PBMCs. The source is a human donor in good health. Some clones in this sample may be carry-over from other donors' samples.

The V and J genes are TRBV6-5 and TRBJ2-2; TRBD2 matches 7 bases. From germline, CDR1 is MNHEY and CDR2 SVGAGI. V shed 2 bases, J shed 2 bases, and the junction held 5 bases outside the gene matches. CDR3 size: 16 residues. The CDR3 here is CASSYRAGANTGELFF. The CDR3 nucleotides are TGTGCCAGCAGTTACAGGGCGGGAGCCAACACCGGGGAGCTGTTTTTT.

This chain joins TRBV6-1 and TRBJ2-7; D uncertain. Per germline, CDR1 MNHNS and CDR2 SASEGT. Deletions cut 1 base from V and 5 bases from J, with 12 bases between. The CDR3 has 14 residues. The CDR3 loop reads CASSEGRKSDEQYF. In DNA, the CDR3 is TGTGCCAGCAGTGAAGGTCGCAAGTCGGACGAGCAGTACTTC.

The gene calls are TRBV30 and TRBJ1-5; 8 positions match TRBD1. V gave up 3 bases and J gave up 6 bases; unmatched junction bases: 4. The CDR3 spans 13 residues. Germline CDR1 GTSNPN, CDR2 SVGIG (reference sequence). In DNA, the CDR3 is TGTGCCTGGAGCGGACAGGGCCGTCAGCCCCAGCATTTT. It yields the protein CAWSGQGRQPQHF. Drawing the rest from reference TRBV30 and TRBJ1-5, the complete variable domain is SQTIHQWPATLVQPVGSPLSLECTVEGTSNPNLYWYRQAAGRGLQLLFYSVGIGQISSEVPQNLSASRPQDRQFILSSKKLLLSDSGFYLCAWSGQGRQPQHFGDGTRLSIL.

The rearrangement links TRBV4-1 to TRBJ1-3; D unresolved. Germline loops: CDR1 MGHRA, CDR2 YSYEKL. Between the trimmed V and J ends, which lost 0 bases and 0 bases, there was a span of 6 bases. CDR3 length equals 15 residues. CDR3 protein: CASSQDPGSGNTIYF. For the CDR3, the DNA is TGCGCCAGCAGCCAAGACCCGGGCTCTGGAAACACCATATATTTT.

This chain joins TRBV4-3 and TRBJ2-1; 13 bases fit TRBD2. Unmatched junction bases numbered 11, after V lost 5 bases and J lost 10 bases. In germline, CDR1 is LGHNA, CDR2 YSLEER. The CDR3 is made up of 16 amino acids. CDR3 in DNA: TGCGCCAGCAGCACTAGCGGGGGGGCTGTGATCGGAGAGCAGTTCTTC. This encodes CASSTSGGAVIGEQFF.

The chain links TRBV11-2 to TRBJ2-3; 11 nucleotides agree with TRBD2. Germline V lookup: CDR1 SGHAT, CDR2 FQNNGV. The CDR3 contains 16 residues. The V and J ends lost 1 base and 2 bases, in that order; junction bases with no gene match: 2. CDR3 DNA: TGTGCCAGCAGCTTAGGACTAGCGGGGTCCACAGATACGCAGTATTTT. This codes for CASSLGLAGSTDTQYF.

The chain recombines TRBV20-1 with TRBJ1-1; no definite D call. This CDR3 spans 11 amino acids. Germline V gene data show CDR1 as DFQATT and CDR2 as SNEGSKA (reference sequence). Trimming took 3 bases from V and 8 from J, leaving 10 bases between them. The CDR3 region has the DNA TGCAGTGCTAGTTCCGGGAGAGAAGCTTTCTTT. This sequence encodes CSASSGREAFF.

In its sample, this clone was seen once. J is TRBJ1-2 and V is TRBV6-5; 9 bases align to TRBD1. V shed 0 bases and J 6 bases; nucleotides not matched to a gene: 5. The CDR3 length is 15 residues. The germline gives CDR1 MNHEY, CDR2 SVGAGI. CDR3 sequence: CASSYSRGTGHGYTF. Here the CDR3 DNA reads TGTGCCAGCAGTTACTCGAGAGGGACAGGGCATGGCTACACCTTC.

This chain uses TRBV30 with TRBJ2-7; D not resolved. CDR3 size: 12 residues. The V gene lost 8 bases and the J gene lost 0 bases, with 11 bases spanning the gap. CDR1 is GTSNPN, CDR2 SVGIG, per germline (reference sequence). CDR3 sequence reads: CAASDFSYEQYF. CDR3 in DNA: TGTGCCGCGTCCGACTTCTCCTACGAGCAGTACTTC.

J is TRBJ2-3 and V is TRBV7-8; the D gene is possibly TRBD2 (6 bases). The CDR3 contains 15 residues. The germline V gene encodes CDR1 SGHVS and CDR2 FQNEAQ. V gave up 5 bases and J gave up 4 bases, with 16 bases separating them. CDR3 region: CASSRELARSDTQYF. In nucleotides, the CDR3 is TGTGCCAGCAGCCGAGAACTAGCTAGGTCAGATACGCAGTATTTT.

The gene calls are TRBV7-8 and TRBJ2-7; 12 bases are shared with TRBD2. After removal of 4 bases from V and 3 bases from J, the junction contained 7 bases not matched to a gene. The CDR3 has 16 amino acids. Germline CDR1 is SGHVS and CDR2 is FQNEAQ. The CDR3 sequence is CASSYGGLAGNYEQYF. The CDR3, as DNA: TGTGCCAGCAGCTACGGGGGACTAGCGGGTAACTACGAGCAGTACTTC.

The chain combines TRBV7-2 with TRBJ1-1, with 9 nucleotides matching TRBD1. CDR1 is SGHTA and CDR2 is FQGNSA in the germline V gene. This CDR3 has 17 amino acids. The J segment lost 2 bases and the V segment lost 5 bases, leaving 12 bases of the junction unmatched. The CDR3 loop is CASSLGQGLFYNTEAFF. DNA of the CDR3: TGTGCCAGCAGCCTTGGACAGGGGCTATTTTATAACACTGAAGCTTTCTTT. The full variable domain, in which reference TRBV7-2 and TRBJ1-1 provide the parts outside the CDR3, is GAGVSQSPSNKVTEKGKDVELRCDPISGHTALYWYRQSLGQGLEFLIYFQGNSAPDKSGLPSDRFSAERTGGSVSTLTIQRTQQEDSAVYLCASSLGQGLFYNTEAFFGQGTRLTVV.

V usage is TRBV2 and J usage is TRBJ1-1; D is possibly TRBD1 (5 bases). The CDR3 runs to 13 residues. The V end lost 3 bases, the J end lost 7 bases, and 12 bases lay between the germline ends. Germline assignment: CDR1 SNHLY and CDR2 FYNNEI. Here the CDR3 reads CASSDQGLFEAFF. CDR3 nucleotide sequence: TGTGCCAGCAGTGACCAGGGACTATTTGAAGCTTTCTTT.

This clone was seen only once. The genes are TRBV2 and TRBJ2-7, with TRBD2 identical over 9 bases. V lost 8 bases, J lost 3 bases, and 8 bases stayed unmatched. This CDR3 is built from 14 residues. Germline lookup yields CDR1 SNHLY and CDR2 FYNNEI. CDR3 in DNA: TGTGCCAGCTCCACGGGACTAGCCGTCTACGAGCAGTACTTC. The encoded protein is CASSTGLAVYEQYF.

CDR3 region: CASSYGLPGAGELFF. The CDR3 nucleotides are TGTGCCAGCAGTTACGGACTCCCCGGGGCCGGGGAGCTGTTTTTT. This rearrangement joins TRBV6-5 to TRBJ2-2; TRBD2 might be the D (5 bases). This CDR3 has 15 residues. The V gene's germline CDR1 is MNHEY and CDR2 SVGAGI. The ends were cut back, 2 bases at V and 6 bases at J, with 13 bases in the middle.

This clone was observed once. The chain recombines TRBV5-1 with TRBJ2-2; unclear D gene. V was shortened by 4 bases and J by 6 bases, with 10 bases between the two germline ends. The CDR3 sequence is 13 residues long. In germline, CDR1 is SGHRS, CDR2 YFSETQ. The CDR3 here is CASSGRISGELFF. The CDR3 nucleotides read TGCGCCAGCAGCGGCAGGATCTCCGGGGAGCTGTTTTTT.

J is TRBJ2-7 and V is TRBV14; the D gene is possibly TRBD1 (6 bases). The germline CDR1 and CDR2 sequences are SGHDN and FVKESK. Trimming pared 5 bases from V and 4 bases from J, leaving 9 bases between. The CDR3 sequence is 12 residues long. The CDR3 protein is CASSRQGYEQYF. The CDR3 DNA sequence: TGTGCCAGCAGCAGGCAGGGGTACGAGCAGTACTTC. Based on the CDR3 plus reference TRBV14 and TRBJ2-7, the full variable domain is EAGVTQFPSHSVIEKGQTVTLRCDPISGHDNLYWYRRVMGKEIKFLLHFVKESKQDESGMPNNRFLAERTGGTYSTLKVQPAELEDSGVYFCASSRQGYEQYFGPGTRLTVT.

This clone is a singleton in its sample. The chain carries TRBV4-3 and TRBJ1-5; possibly TRBD1 for D (6 bases). This CDR3 is 15 amino acids long. V lost 0 bases and J 6 bases, leaving 12 bases between the germline ends. Germline values: CDR1 LGHNA, CDR2 YSLEER. The DNA for the CDR3 is TGCGCCAGCAGCCAAGATCCAGGGGCCCGTCAGCCCCAGCATTTT. Encoded protein: CASSQDPGARQPQHF.

The rearrangement links TRBV30 to TRBJ1-4; no firm D call. The V end lost 3 bases, the J end lost 4 bases, and 12 bases lay between the germline ends. In germline, CDR1 is GTSNPN, CDR2 SVGIG (reference sequence). The CDR3 runs 14 residues. CDR3 nucleotide sequence: TGTGCCTGGAGAGGCGCAGCGGGTAATGAAAAACTGTTTTTT. The encoded protein is CAWRGAAGNEKLFF.

This chain links TRBV19 with TRBJ1-5; D is possibly TRBD1 (6 bases). The germline CDR1 and CDR2 sequences are LNHDA and SQIVND (reference sequence). The CDR3 is made up of 16 amino acids. V lost 4 bases and J lost 0, with 13 bases in between. The CDR3 sequence is CASSTRTAYSNQPQHF. DNA for the CDR3: TGTGCCAGTAGTACTCGGACAGCATATAGCAATCAGCCCCAGCATTTT.

This rearrangement joins TRBV5-6 to TRBJ1-6; no clear D gene. Germline CDR1 is SGHDT and CDR2 is YYEEEE. The CDR3 runs to 14 residues. V was shortened by 3 bases and J by 7 bases, with 11 bases between the two germline ends. CDR3 sequence reads: CASSWKVGNSPLHF. The CDR3 DNA sequence: TGTGCCAGCAGCTGGAAGGTGGGCAATTCACCCCTCCACTTT.

The V call is TRBV2, the J call TRBJ2-7; no reliable D call. Germline V gene data show CDR1 as SNHLY and CDR2 as FYNNEI. The V end lost 5 bases, the J end lost 7 bases, and 9 bases lay between the germline ends. The CDR3 covers 11 residues. The CDR3 loop is CASSRNGEQYF. The CDR3 nucleotides read TGTGCCAGCAGTCGGAACGGGGAGCAGTACTTC. Together with reference TRBV2 and TRBJ2-7, the CDR3 gives the full variable domain: EPEVTQTPSHQVTQMGQEVILRCVPISNHLYFYWYRQILGQKVEFLVSFYNNEISEKSEIFDDQFSVERPDGSNFTLKIRSTKLEDSAMYFCASSRNGEQYFGPGTRLTVT.

This chain uses TRBV2 with TRBJ2-7, with 7 bases that match TRBD2. This CDR3 is built from 14 residues. The ends lost 4 bases at V and 4 bases at J; junction bases unmatched: 7. CDR1 is SNHLY, CDR2 FYNNEI, per germline. The CDR3 bases are TGTGCCAGCAGTGTGGGGAGGGGAGAGTACGAGCAGTACTTC. The encoded protein is CASSVGRGEYEQYF.

In this sample, this clone turned up once. The V and J genes are TRBV2 and TRBJ2-7, with TRBD1 as a possible D gene (6 bases). Germline CDR1 and CDR2: SNHLY and FYNNEI. The CDR3 consists of 13 residues. The ends were cut back, 11 bases at V and 13 bases at J, with 27 bases in the middle. The CDR3 protein is CACTRQVSYEPYF. CDR3 nucleotide sequence: TGTGCCTGCACCCGACAGGTTTCCTACGAGCCCTACTTC.